This is a list of T cell receptor beta chains from one sample in a study of OX40 agonist ivuxolimab in advanced cancers. Assay: immunoSEQ multiplex PCR; the TCRdb copy retains only in-frame clones and omits some. The table records about 90,000 clones, about 90% of them present only once. The sequencing here drew on CD4+ or CD8+ T cells sorted from blood, taken in a trial of the OX40 agonist ivuxolimab. The receptors were sampled from an adult with an advanced solid tumor such as melanoma, head and neck, liver or kidney cancer. Each CDR3 is given with its conserved first and last residue. The order of the fields is clone size, D gene, V gene, J gene, CDR3 DNA, CDR3 protein. D genes are given only for firm matches. A clone size is listed for some rows: how often the clone was seen (once, few, many), or a class if it is expanded.

few	.	TRBV21-1	TRBJ2-7	TGTGCCAGCAGCAAAGTGTTCGACAGGGGTCATCCCCTCGACGAGCAGTACTTC	CASSKVFDRGHPLDEQYF
.	TRBD2	TRBV5-8	TRBJ2-7	TGTGCCAGCAGCTTCCGACTAGCGGGAGCCTACGAGCAGTACTTC	CASSFRLAGAYEQYF
once	.	TRBV6-6	TRBJ1-6	TGTGCCAGCAGGCCGGACGGCGGGGAGTCACCCCTCCACTTT	CASRPDGGESPLHF
few	TRBD1	TRBV29-1	TRBJ2-1	TGCAGCGTTGCGACGGGACAGGGCATTGAGCAGTTCTTC	CSVATGQGIEQFF
.	.	TRBV7-8	TRBJ1-5	TGTGCCAGCAGCCCGCTGGGGGGTGGACGGTACCTATATAGCAATCAGCCCCAGCATTTT	CASSPLGGGRYLYSNQPQHF
.	.	TRBV15	TRBJ2-3	TGTGCCACCAGCGCAACAGATACGCAGTATTTT	CATSATDTQYF
.	TRBD1	TRBV4-1	TRBJ2-7	TGCGCCAGCGAGGACAGGGACTCCTACGAGCAGTACTTC	CASEDRDSYEQYF
.	.	TRBV2	TRBJ2-7	TGTGCCAGCATGGGAGACGACTACGAGCAGTACTTC	CASMGDDYEQYF
.	.	TRBV27	TRBJ1-1	TGTGCCAGCAGTCACACGAACACTGAAGCTTTCTTT	CASSHTNTEAFF
.	TRBD2	TRBV27	TRBJ2-3	TGTGCCAGCAGTTCTAGCGGGAGGGCCACTGATACGCAGTATTTT	CASSSSGRATDTQYF
.	.	TRBV7-2	TRBJ2-2	TGTGCCAGCAGTTTAAGACAGGCAAACACCGGGGAGCTGTTTTTT	CASSLRQANTGELFF
.	TRBD2	TRBV15	TRBJ2-7	TGTGCCACCAGCAGAGTGTGGGTTCCGGGACTAGTAGAATACGAGCAGTACTTC	CATSRVWVPGLVEYEQYF
.	.	TRBV10-3	TRBJ2-1	TGTGCCATCAGTGAGTCCTTATCCGACTTTAACAATGAGCAGTTCTTC	CAISESLSDFNNEQFF
.	.	TRBV28	TRBJ1-3	TGTGCCAGCAGCGAGATAGGAGGCGGAAACACCATATATTTT	CASSEIGGGNTIYF
once	TRBD1	TRBV6-6	TRBJ2-7	TGTGCCAGCAGTTTCCGGACAGGGGACGAGCAGTACTTC	CASSFRTGDEQYF
once	.	TRBV6-5	TRBJ1-2	TGTGCCAGCACCCTAGACCCTGGGGCTAACTATGGCTACACCTTC	CASTLDPGANYGYTF
.	.	TRBV27	TRBJ2-5	TGTGCCAGCAGCCAGCAGGGGGCGGGAGGGGGCGAGACCCAGTACTTC	CASSQQGAGGGETQYF
.	TRBD2	TRBV5-6	TRBJ2-7	TGTGCCAGCAGCTTGCCTAGCGGGGGATCCTACGAGCAGTACTTC	CASSLPSGGSYEQYF
.	.	TRBV27	TRBJ1-2	TGTGCCAGCCGACAGGACCCTAACTATGGCTACACCTTC	CASRQDPNYGYTF
.	.	TRBV9	TRBJ2-1	TGTGCCAGCAGCGTAACTAGCTCCGATGAGCAGTTCTTC	CASSVTSSDEQFF
.	.	TRBV7-3	TRBJ2-3	TGTGCCAGCAGCTTAAGTAGTTTAGATACGCAGTATTTT	CASSLSSLDTQYF
.	.	TRBV9	TRBJ2-5	TGTGCCAGCAGCGGCGGGGAGACCCAGTACTTC	CASSGGETQYF
once	.	TRBV6-6	TRBJ2-7	TGTGCCAGCAGGAGGAGCAGGGGGGAACGCGAGCAGTACTTC	CASRRSRGEREQYF
.	.	TRBV9	TRBJ1-1	TGTGCCAGCAGCCCACAATTATATAGCACTGAAGCTTTCTTT	CASSPQLYSTEAFF
.	.	TRBV9	TRBJ2-5	TGTGCCAGCAGCGTAGGCCCAACAGGGAAGTTGGAGACCCAGTACTTC	CASSVGPTGKLETQYF
.	.	TRBV6-5	TRBJ2-5	TGTGCCAGCAGTTACGGGACGGGGGAAGAGACCCAGTACTTC	CASSYGTGEETQYF
.	TRBD1	TRBV23-1	TRBJ2-7	TGCGCCAGCAGTCAATGGACAGGGGTGGGCTACTGCGAGCAGTACTTC	CASSQWTGVGYCEQYF
.	TRBD1	TRBV7-3	TRBJ1-2	TGTGCCAGCAGCCTCGGACAGGGCGTCGACTATGGCTACACCTTC	CASSLGQGVDYGYTF
.	TRBD1	TRBV9	TRBJ1-1	TGTGCCAGCAGCGTAGCCCCCGGACAGGGGGCGTGGGGCAACACTGAAGCTTTCTTT	CASSVAPGQGAWGNTEAFF
.	.	TRBV7-6	TRBJ2-4	TGTGCCAGCAGCTTAGGGCAGGGTAGAGACATTCAGTACTTC	CASSLGQGRDIQYF
.	TRBD1	TRBV14	TRBJ1-1	TGTGCCAGCAGCCAAGGGACAGGGGCTTTCTTT	CASSQGTGAFF
.	.	TRBV27	TRBJ2-7	TGTGCCAGCACAGATAGCTCCTACGAGCAGTACTTC	CASTDSSYEQYF
.	.	TRBV21-1	TRBJ1-1	TGTGCCAGCAGCAAAGAATTTTATGGCACTGAAGCTTTCTTT	CASSKEFYGTEAFF
.	TRBD1	TRBV6-1	TRBJ2-3	TGTGCCAGCAGTGAATGGACAGGGAACACAGATACGCAGTATTTT	CASSEWTGNTDTQYF
large	TRBD2	TRBV30	TRBJ2-1	TGTGCCTGCCTGGGTTGCGGGAGGGCCAGTGAGCAGTTCTTC	CACLGCGRASEQFF
.	TRBD1	TRBV12-5	TRBJ2-3	TGTGCTAGTGGCTCCTTGGACAGGGGGCAAGATACGCAGTATTTT	CASGSLDRGQDTQYF
.	TRBD2	TRBV6-6	TRBJ2-7	TGTGCCAGCAGTTATACTAGCGGGAGTCCCTACGAGCAGTACTTC	CASSYTSGSPYEQYF
.	TRBD2	TRBV4-2	TRBJ2-7	TGTGCCAGCAGCCAAGCGAACCGACGAGGGACTAGCGGGGGGTCCTCCTACGAGCAGTACTTC	CASSQANRRGTSGGSSYEQYF
.	.	TRBV29-1	TRBJ2-7	TGCAGCGTTGAAGATCGTGGGGGGCCGTCCTACGAGCAGTACTTC	CSVEDRGGPSYEQYF
.	.	TRBV21-1	TRBJ2-1	TGTGCCAGCAGAGCGGACAGCTCCTACAATGAGCAGTTCTTC	CASRADSSYNEQFF
.	.	TRBV30	TRBJ2-4	TGTGCCTGGAGTTCCGGAATTGGTGACATTCAGTACTTC	CAWSSGIGDIQYF